A single sample is the source of the 6 T cell receptor beta chains below, sequenced in a study of post-analysis software for immune sequencing data. Study observations and caveats: Five TRBV segments occurring more often in patients than controls included TRBV5-6, TRBV5-1 and TRBV20-1.

What these receptors recognize is not known. Tagging with unique molecular identifiers was a feature of the TCR beta cDNA libraries. TCRdb re-derived calls from the PCR reads in MiXCR, one entry per CDR3 protein. This table has roughly 870,000 distinct CDR3 sequences, 53% appearing once. What was sequenced was blood. These receptors all come from a girl aged 5 to 17 with multiple sclerosis.

The V call is TRBV2, the J call TRBJ2-4, with D perhaps matching TRBD2 (5 bases). The CDR3 is made up of 11 amino acids. Trimming shortened V by 7 bases and J by 15 bases, and 16 bases separated the two germline ends. CDR1 and CDR2 (germline): SNHLY, FYNNEI. The CDR3 region is CASIVEERRYF. The CDR3 bases are TGTGCCAGCATCGTGGAGGAAAGGCGGTACTTC.

The V and J genes are TRBV29-1 and TRBJ2-7; 9 bases are a match to TRBD2. The CDR3 runs 13 residues. J was trimmed by 3 bases and V by 3 bases; bases with no gene match: 3. Germline loops: CDR1 SQVTM, CDR2 ANQGSEA. The CDR3 sequence: CSVEGTSLYEQYF. The CDR3 DNA is TGCAGCGTTGAGGGGACTAGCCTCTACGAGCAGTACTTC.

V is TRBV29-1 and J is TRBJ2-1; 11 nucleotides line up with TRBD2. Per the germline V gene, CDR1 is SQVTM and CDR2 is ANQGSEA. This CDR3 region has 14 residues. Here the CDR3 reads CSYRPSGGYNEQFF. The CDR3 DNA reads as TGCAGTTATCGGCCTAGCGGGGGGTACAATGAGCAGTTCTTC.

V is TRBV5-1 and J is TRBJ2-1; D is possibly TRBD2 (6 bases). The germline V gene encodes CDR1 SGHRS and CDR2 YFSETQ. The CDR3 has 18 amino acids. V was trimmed by 0 bases and J by 9 bases, leaving 25 bases between them. This chain's CDR3 is CASSLGLARAWDDSEQFF. CDR3 coding DNA: TGCGCCAGCAGCTTGGGGCTAGCGCGCGCCTGGGACGATAGTGAGCAGTTCTTC. The variable domain in full, completed from reference TRBV5-1 and TRBJ2-1, reads KAGVTQTPRYLIKTRGQQVTLSCSPISGHRSVSWYQQTPGQGLQFLFEYFSETQRNKGNFPGRFSGRQFSNSRSEMNVSTLELGDSALYLCASSLGLARAWDDSEQFFGPGTRLTVL.

To note about this clonotype: At one of its ends the junction is not consistent with the germline gene, which may arise from a read error. The chain recombines TRBV20-1 with TRBJ1-2; D possibly corresponds to TRBD1 (5 bases). This CDR3 region has 16 residues. Germline V gene data show CDR1 as DFQATT and CDR2 as SNEGSKA (reference sequence). This CDR3 is CSARELGRERNYGYTF. In nucleotides, the CDR3 is TGCAGTGCGAGAGAGTTGGGCAGGGAGCGAAACTATGGCTACACCTTC.

The chain uses TRBV20-1 and TRBJ1-1; 10 bases match TRBD1. The J segment lost 1 base and the V segment lost 6 bases, leaving 26 bases of the junction unmatched. CDR1 DFQATT and CDR2 SNEGSKA come from the germline V gene (reference sequence). The CDR3 is 21 amino acids. Written as DNA, the CDR3 is TGCAGTGCCACCGTATCGTGGGGTGTGACAGGGGGCAGAAGCAAGAACACTGAAGCTTTCTTT. The encoded protein is CSATVSWGVTGGRSKNTEAFF.